What follows are 19 T cell receptor beta chains derived from one specimen sequenced in a study of post-analysis software for immune sequencing data. Study-wide points: Four or five TRBV segments (TRBV5-6, TRBV5-1 and TRBV20-1 among them) occurred more frequently in patients than in controls.

Their recognized antigens are unknown. Included in the TCR beta cDNA libraries were unique molecular identifiers. A single record per CDR3 protein comes from TCRdb applying MiXCR to the PCR reads. The sample holds 740,000 or so distinct CDR3 sequences; 53% are singletons and the top ten take under 6%. Sequences were obtained from blood. The receptors derive from a girl aged 10 to 17 with multiple sclerosis.

This sequence joins TRBV29-1 and TRBJ2-5; tentative D call: TRBD1 (5 bases). Looked up from germline, CDR1 is SQVTM and CDR2 is ANQGSEA. The CDR3 consists of 13 residues. Between the trimmed V and J ends, which lost 8 bases and 5 bases, there was a span of 18 bases. Here the CDR3 DNA reads TGCAGCTTCAGAGGACACCCCCGGGAGACCCAGTACTTC. Translation: CSFRGHPRETQYF. Filled out from reference TRBV29-1 and TRBJ2-5, the complete variable domain reads SAVISQKPSRDICQRGTSLTIQCQVDSQVTMMFWYRQQPGQSLTLIATANQGSEATYESGFVIDKFPISRPNLTFSTLTVSNMSPEDSSIYLCSFRGHPRETQYFGPGTRLLVL.

The CDR3: CASSLQGAAEKLFF. The CDR3 DNA reads as TGTGCCAGCAGCTTACAGGGGGCCGCTGAAAAACTGTTTTTT. The J gene is TRBJ1-4, the V gene TRBV7-2, with 8 bases lining up with TRBD1. The J segment lost 7 bases and the V segment lost 2 bases, leaving 3 bases of the junction unmatched. Germline CDR1 is SGHTA and CDR2 is FQGNSA. The CDR3 is 14 amino acids.

The rearrangement uses TRBV30 and TRBJ2-7; TRBD2 might be the D (6 bases). The J call may be faulty, since TRBJ2-5 better matches the DNA end. Germline V gives CDR1 GTSNPN, CDR2 SVGIG (reference sequence). The CDR3 covers 14 residues. The CDR3 is CAWSVVTGEQTQYF. The CDR3 DNA is TGTGCCTGGAGTGTTGTAACGGGGGAACAGACCCAGTACTTC.

This chain joins TRBV6-5 and TRBJ1-2, with no clear D. The V gene lost 8 bases and the J gene lost 8 bases, with 24 bases spanning the gap. Germline CDR1 and CDR2: MNHEY and SVGAGI. CDR3 length: 15 residues. CDR3 region: CASGAWAGSPLGYTF. The CDR3, as DNA: TGTGCCAGCGGAGCTTGGGCCGGGAGCCCTTTGGGCTACACCTTC.

This clonotype was counted between two and nine times. The chain joins TRBV3-1 to TRBJ2-5; 7 positions agree with TRBD1. J lost 4 bases, V lost 5 bases, and 10 bases had no gene match. The CDR3 totals 15 residues. The germline V gene has CDR1 LGHDT and CDR2 YNNKEL (reference sequence). The CDR3 loop is CASSSGQVRVETQYF. In DNA form, the CDR3 reads TGTGCCAGCAGCTCCGGACAGGTGAGGGTAGAGACCCAGTACTTC.

The chain recombines TRBV4-1 with TRBJ2-3; the D is unclear. The CDR3 consists of 13 residues. Germline V gene sequence: CDR1 MGHRA, CDR2 YSYEKL. Deletions cut 3 bases from V and 4 bases from J, with 8 bases between. The CDR3 nucleotides are TGCGCCAGCAGCCACCCAACTTCAGATACGCAGTATTTT. Amino acids: CASSHPTSDTQYF.

The CDR3 sequence is CSVGTGSRETQYF. The CDR3 DNA is TGCAGCGTCGGGACAGGGAGTCGGGAGACCCAGTACTTC. The chain carries TRBV29-1 and TRBJ2-5; TRBD1 aligns across 9 bases. V was pared by 6 bases and J by 5 bases, with 7 bases of the junction left unmatched. Germline lookup yields CDR1 SQVTM and CDR2 ANQGSEA. The CDR3 sequence is 13 residues long.

V gene TRBV7-8 combines with J gene TRBJ1-3, with D tentatively TRBD1 (6 bases). Germline loops: CDR1 SGHVS, CDR2 FQNEAQ. V lost 3 bases and J lost 4, with 16 bases in between. The CDR3 length is 16 residues. The CDR3 sequence is CASSFGRTVAGNTIYF. In DNA, the CDR3 is TGTGCCAGCAGCTTTGGAAGGACAGTAGCCGGAAACACCATATATTTT.

The genes are TRBV6-1 and TRBJ2-2; 7 nucleotides match TRBD2. With V trimmed by 7 bases and J by 0 bases, 17 bases remained unmatched. The CDR3 sequence is 19 residues long. Germline V gene sequence: CDR1 MNHNS, CDR2 SASEGT. The CDR3 coding sequence is TGTGCCAGCATCGACCAGGGAGGGAAGGGCGTAGCGAACACCGGGGAGCTGTTTTTT. Amino acid sequence: CASIDQGGKGVANTGELFF.

This clonotype occurred a few times. The V gene is TRBV6-5, the J gene TRBJ2-5; 11 nucleotides line up with TRBD2. CDR3 length equals 14 residues. J lost 4 bases, V lost 8 bases, and 6 bases had no gene match. CDR1 is MNHEY and CDR2 is SVGAGI in the germline V gene. The CDR3 nucleotides are TGTGCCAGCCAGGTAGCGGGGGGGCGAGAGACCCAGTACTTC. This gives the protein CASQVAGGRETQYF.

The count of this clonotype is one. The J gene is TRBJ2-1, the V gene TRBV12-3 or TRBV12-4, with 9 bases lining up with TRBD2. The CDR3 extends over 15 amino acids. The V segment lost 5 bases and the J segment 4 bases; nucleotides outside the gene matches: 6. The CDR3 nucleotides are TGTGCCAGCAGTGGAGGACTAGCGCTGTACAATGAGCAGTTCTTC. Amino acids: CASSGGLALYNEQFF.

The chain couples TRBV28 to TRBJ2-1; either TRBD1 or TRBD2 may supply D (5 bases each). Trimming pared 5 bases from V and 5 bases from J, leaving 22 bases between. The germline gives CDR1 MDHEN, CDR2 SYDVKM. CDR3 size: 17 residues. The CDR3 region is CASSPWGNAHQDNEQFF. CDR3 nucleotide sequence: TGTGCCAGCAGTCCTTGGGGGAATGCTCACCAAGACAATGAGCAGTTCTTC.

The table lists this clonotype with a few counts. This rearrangement joins TRBV10-1 to TRBJ2-3; TRBD2 matches 14 bases. The CDR3 is 16 amino acids. The junction had 7 bases not matched to a gene; V was cut back by 5 bases and J by 6 bases. The germline CDR1 and CDR2 sequences are WNHNN and SYGVQD (reference sequence). CDR3 residues: CASSLGLAGGRDTQYF. The CDR3, as DNA: TGCGCCAGCAGTCTTGGACTAGCGGGAGGTAGGGATACGCAGTATTTT.

There are a few counts of this clonotype. V is TRBV5-1 and J is TRBJ1-2, with 9 bases identical to TRBD1. The CDR3 is 15 residues long. Germline CDR1 and CDR2: SGHRS and YFSETQ. After removal of 4 bases from V and 7 bases from J, the junction contained 11 bases not matched to a gene. CDR3 nucleotides: TGCGCCAGCAGCCTCTTCACAGGGGGCGAGCGTGGCTACACCTTC. It encodes CASSLFTGGERGYTF.

The chain carries TRBV10-3 and TRBJ2-7, with 13 bases aligning to TRBD2. CDR1 is ENHRY, CDR2 SYGVKD, per germline. The CDR3 is 14 amino acids. The ends lost 8 bases at V and 4 bases at J; junction bases unmatched: 5. CDR3 sequence: CAIGGLAGEYEQYF. The CDR3 nucleotides are TGTGCCATCGGAGGACTAGCGGGAGAGTACGAGCAGTACTTC.

This clonotype was detected a few times. The gene calls are TRBV29-1 and TRBJ2-5, with D unclear. The ends were cut back, 2 bases at V and 5 bases at J, with 12 bases in the middle. There are 13 residues in the CDR3. Germline lookup yields CDR1 SQVTM and CDR2 ANQGSEA. In DNA form, the CDR3 reads TGCAGCGTTGAATCCTCTTCCCGGGAGACCCAGTACTTC. It specifies CSVESSSRETQYF.

The table lists this clonotype with a few counts. The chain's CDR3 is CASSVYPVNTEAFF. The CDR3 coding sequence is TGCGCCAGCAGCGTTTACCCGGTGAACACTGAAGCTTTCTTT. J is TRBJ1-1 and V is TRBV4-1; D gene ambiguous. Trimming left V 5 bases short and J 0 bases short, with 10 bases between. CDR1 and CDR2 (germline): MGHRA, YSYEKL. The CDR3 runs to 14 residues.

The V gene is TRBV5-1, the J gene TRBJ2-3; maybe TRBD2 (5 bases). This CDR3 is 16 amino acids long. V lost 4 bases and J 0 bases, leaving 15 bases between the germline ends. Germline V lookup: CDR1 SGHRS, CDR2 YFSETQ. This CDR3 is CASSAGHVTSTDTQYF. The CDR3 coding sequence is TGCGCCAGCAGCGCGGGTCATGTCACTAGCACAGATACGCAGTATTTT.

The CDR3 DNA reads TGTGCCAGCAGTTTACTAGCGGGGAGGGATACGCAGTATTTT. Residues: CASSLLAGRDTQYF. The chain joins TRBV12-3 or TRBV12-4 to TRBJ2-3, with TRBD2 identical over 9 bases. This CDR3 contains 14 residues. J was trimmed by 6 bases and V by 2 bases; bases with no gene match: 3.